Reported below is one TCR beta chain. The repertoire was sequenced with immunoSEQ multiplex PCR; TCRdb's copy has only in-frame clones and lacks some. The table has 180,000 or so clones, roughly 87% seen once; the top ten hold roughly 1.5%. This specimen comes from a study of blood T cell repertoires in COVID-19. The ends were cut back, 5 bases at V and 5 bases at J, with 15 bases in the middle. CDR1 LNHDA and CDR2 SQIVND come from the germline V gene (reference sequence). This CDR3 is built from 14 residues. The chain links TRBV19 to TRBJ1-1, with no clear D. The receptor comes from a woman between 45 and 65 years old with acute or convalescent COVID-19. The sequencing input was peripheral blood. CDR3 residues: CASSPRGVDTEAFF. As DNA, the CDR3 is TGTGCCAGTAGTCCCCGCGGGGTGGATACTGAAGCTTTCTTT.